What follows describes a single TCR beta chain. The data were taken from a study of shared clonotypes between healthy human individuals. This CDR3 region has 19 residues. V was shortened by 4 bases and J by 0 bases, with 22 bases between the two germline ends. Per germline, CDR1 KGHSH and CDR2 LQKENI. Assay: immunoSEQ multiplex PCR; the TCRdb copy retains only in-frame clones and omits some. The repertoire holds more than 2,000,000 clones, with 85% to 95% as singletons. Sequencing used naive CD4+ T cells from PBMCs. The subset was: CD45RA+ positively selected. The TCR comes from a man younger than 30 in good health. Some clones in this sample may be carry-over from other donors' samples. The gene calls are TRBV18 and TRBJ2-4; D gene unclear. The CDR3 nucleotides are TGTGCCAGCTCACGAACTTCACCCACCCCCTTAAAAGCCAAAAACATTCAGTACTTC. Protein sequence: CASSRTSPTPLKAKNIQYF.